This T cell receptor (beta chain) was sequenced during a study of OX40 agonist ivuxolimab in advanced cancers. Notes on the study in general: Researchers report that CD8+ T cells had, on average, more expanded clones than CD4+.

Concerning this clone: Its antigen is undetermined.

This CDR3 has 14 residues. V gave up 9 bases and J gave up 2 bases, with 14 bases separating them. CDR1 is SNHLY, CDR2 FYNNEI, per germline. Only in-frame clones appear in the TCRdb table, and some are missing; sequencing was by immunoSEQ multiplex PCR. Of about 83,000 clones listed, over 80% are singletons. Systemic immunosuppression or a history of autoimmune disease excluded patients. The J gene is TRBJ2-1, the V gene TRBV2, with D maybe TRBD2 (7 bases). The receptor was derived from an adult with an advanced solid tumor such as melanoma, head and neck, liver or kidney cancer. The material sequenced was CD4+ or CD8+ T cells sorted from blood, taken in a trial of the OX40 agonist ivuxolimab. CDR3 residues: CASRLGGAYNEQFF. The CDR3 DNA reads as TGTGCCAGTCGACTAGGGGGGGCCTACAATGAGCAGTTCTTC.